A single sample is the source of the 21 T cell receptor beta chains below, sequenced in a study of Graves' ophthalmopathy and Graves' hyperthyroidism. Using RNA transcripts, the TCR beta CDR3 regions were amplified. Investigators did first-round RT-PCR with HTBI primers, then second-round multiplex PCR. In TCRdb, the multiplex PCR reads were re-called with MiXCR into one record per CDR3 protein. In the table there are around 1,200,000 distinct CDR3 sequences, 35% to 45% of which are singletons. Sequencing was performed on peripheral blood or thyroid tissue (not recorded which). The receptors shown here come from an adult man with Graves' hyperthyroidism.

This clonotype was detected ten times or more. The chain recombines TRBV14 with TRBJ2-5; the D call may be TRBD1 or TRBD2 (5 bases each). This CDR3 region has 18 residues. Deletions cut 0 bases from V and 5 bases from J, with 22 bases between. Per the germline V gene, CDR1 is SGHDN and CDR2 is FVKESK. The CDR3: CASSQDRKGPPPSETQYF. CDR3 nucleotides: TGTGCCAGCAGCCAAGATCGTAAGGGACCGCCACCAAGCGAGACCCAGTACTTC.

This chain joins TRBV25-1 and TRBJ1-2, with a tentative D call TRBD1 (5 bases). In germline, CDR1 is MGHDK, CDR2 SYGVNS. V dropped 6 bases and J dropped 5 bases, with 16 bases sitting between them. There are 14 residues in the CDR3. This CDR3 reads CASSGQGRTYGYTF. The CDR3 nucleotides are TGTGCCAGCAGCGGGCAGGGCAGGACGTATGGCTACACCTTC.

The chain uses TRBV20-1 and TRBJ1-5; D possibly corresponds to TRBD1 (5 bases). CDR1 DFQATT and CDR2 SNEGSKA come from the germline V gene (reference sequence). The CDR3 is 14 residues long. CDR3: CSLGPAMPNQPQHF. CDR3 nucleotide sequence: TGCAGCTTGGGGCCAGCCATGCCCAATCAGCCCCAGCATTTT.

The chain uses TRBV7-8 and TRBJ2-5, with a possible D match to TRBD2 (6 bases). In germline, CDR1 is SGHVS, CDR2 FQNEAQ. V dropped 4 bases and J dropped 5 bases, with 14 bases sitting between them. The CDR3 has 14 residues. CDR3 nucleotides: TGTGCCAGCAGCTCAGTCGGGGGTGGCGAGACCCAGTACTTC. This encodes CASSSVGGGETQYF.

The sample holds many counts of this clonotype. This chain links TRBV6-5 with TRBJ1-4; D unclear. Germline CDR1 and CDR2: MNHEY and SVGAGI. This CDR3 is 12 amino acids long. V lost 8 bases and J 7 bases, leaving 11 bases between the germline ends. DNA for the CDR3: TGTGCCAGCGGACCAGAGGGTGAAAAACTGTTTTTT. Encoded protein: CASGPEGEKLFF.

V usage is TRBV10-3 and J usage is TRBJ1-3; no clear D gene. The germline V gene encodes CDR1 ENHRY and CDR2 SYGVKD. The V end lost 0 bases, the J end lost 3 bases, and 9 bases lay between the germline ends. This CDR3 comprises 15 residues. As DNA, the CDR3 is TGTGCCATCAGTGAGTCGGGAGAGATTGGAAACACCATATATTTT. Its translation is CAISESGEIGNTIYF.

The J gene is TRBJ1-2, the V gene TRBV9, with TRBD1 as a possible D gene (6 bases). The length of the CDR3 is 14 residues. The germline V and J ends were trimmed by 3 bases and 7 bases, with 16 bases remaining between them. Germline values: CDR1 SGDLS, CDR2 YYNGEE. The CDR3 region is CASSATGLWGGYTF. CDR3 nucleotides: TGTGCCAGCAGCGCTACAGGGCTCTGGGGTGGCTACACCTTC.

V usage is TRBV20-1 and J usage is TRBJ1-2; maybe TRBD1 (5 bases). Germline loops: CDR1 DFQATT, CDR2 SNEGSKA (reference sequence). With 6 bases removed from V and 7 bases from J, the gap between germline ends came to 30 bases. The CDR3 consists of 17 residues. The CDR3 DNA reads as TGCAGTGCCACCAGGGCGGGACGGGGGAGTTTCGGGAGTGGCTACACCTTC. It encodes CSATRAGRGSFGSGYTF.

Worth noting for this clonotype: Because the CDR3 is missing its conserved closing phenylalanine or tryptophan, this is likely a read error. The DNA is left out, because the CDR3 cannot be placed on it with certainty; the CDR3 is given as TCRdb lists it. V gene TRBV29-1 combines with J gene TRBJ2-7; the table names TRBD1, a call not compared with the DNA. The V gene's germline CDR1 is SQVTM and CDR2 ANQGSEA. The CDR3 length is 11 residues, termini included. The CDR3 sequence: CSSSGGFSGPL.

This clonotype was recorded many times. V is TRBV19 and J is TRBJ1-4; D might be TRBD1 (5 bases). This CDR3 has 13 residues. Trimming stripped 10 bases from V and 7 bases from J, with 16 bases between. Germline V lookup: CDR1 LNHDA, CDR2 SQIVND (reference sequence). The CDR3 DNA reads TGTGCCACCGCGGCCCAGGGAGGTGAAAAACTGTTTTTT. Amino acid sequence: CATAAQGGEKLFF.

CDR3 loop: CSVAATGTYEQYF. The CDR3, as DNA: TGCAGCGTCGCGGCGACAGGCACCTACGAGCAGTACTTC. This chain links TRBV29-1 with TRBJ2-7; a possible D gene is TRBD1 (6 bases). Trimming shortened V by 6 bases and J by 2 bases, and 14 bases separated the two germline ends. Germline values: CDR1 SQVTM, CDR2 ANQGSEA. The CDR3 has 13 residues.

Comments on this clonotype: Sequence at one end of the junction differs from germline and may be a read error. CDR3 amino acids: CAISALGIMNTEAF. The CDR3 coding sequence is TGTGCCATCAGCGCCCTGGGGATTATGAACACTGAAGCTTTC. The chain joins TRBV10-3 to TRBJ2-6; D is unclear. Germline V lookup: CDR1 ENHRY, CDR2 SYGVKD. This CDR3 has 14 amino acids.

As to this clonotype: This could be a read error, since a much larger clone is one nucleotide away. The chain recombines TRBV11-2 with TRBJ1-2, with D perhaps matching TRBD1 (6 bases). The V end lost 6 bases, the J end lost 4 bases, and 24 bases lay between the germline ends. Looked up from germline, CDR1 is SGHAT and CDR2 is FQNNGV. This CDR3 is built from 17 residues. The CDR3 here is CASSPTGTTDGPYGYTF. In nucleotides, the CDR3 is TGTGCCAGCAGTCCGACCGGGACAACCGACGGTCCCTATGGCTACACCTTC.

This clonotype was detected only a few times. The CDR3 here is CSARPPGRGQETQYF. The CDR3 DNA is TGCAGTGCTAGGCCCCCAGGCAGGGGCCAAGAGACCCAGTACTTC. The V gene is TRBV20-1, the J gene TRBJ2-5, with a weak D call TRBD1 (6 bases). V was trimmed by 3 bases and J by 1 base, leaving 15 bases between them. The germline V gene encodes CDR1 DFQATT and CDR2 SNEGSKA (reference sequence). This CDR3 region has 15 residues.

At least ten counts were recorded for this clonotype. The CDR3 is CATSTGGHRNNQPQHF. The CDR3 region has the DNA TGTGCCACCAGCACGGGAGGACATAGAAATAATCAGCCCCAGCATTTT. The chain combines TRBV15 with TRBJ1-5; TRBD1 might be the D (5 bases). The CDR3 is 16 amino acids. Trimming stripped 4 bases from V and 4 bases from J, with 17 bases between. Germline assignment: CDR1 LNHNV and CDR2 YYDKDF (reference sequence).

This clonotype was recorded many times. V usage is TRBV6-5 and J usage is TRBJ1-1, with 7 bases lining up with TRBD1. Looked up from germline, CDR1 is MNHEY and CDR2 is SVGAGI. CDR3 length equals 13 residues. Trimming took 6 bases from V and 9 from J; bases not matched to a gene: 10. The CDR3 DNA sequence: TGTGCCAGCAGCAGAACAGGGGACGGGAAAGCTTTCTTT. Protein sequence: CASSRTGDGKAFF.

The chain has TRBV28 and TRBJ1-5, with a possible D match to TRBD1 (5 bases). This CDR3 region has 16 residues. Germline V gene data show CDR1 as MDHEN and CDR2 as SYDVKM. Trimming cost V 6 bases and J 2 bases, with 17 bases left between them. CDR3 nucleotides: TGTGCCAGCAGCCGTTTTGGGGGGGAAGGCAATCAGCCCCAGCATTTT. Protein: CASSRFGGEGNQPQHF.

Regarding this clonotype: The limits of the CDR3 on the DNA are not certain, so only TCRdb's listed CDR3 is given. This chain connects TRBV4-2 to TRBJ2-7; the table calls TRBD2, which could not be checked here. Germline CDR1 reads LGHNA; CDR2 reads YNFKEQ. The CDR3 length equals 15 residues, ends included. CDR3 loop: CARSLESRDYRCSYF.

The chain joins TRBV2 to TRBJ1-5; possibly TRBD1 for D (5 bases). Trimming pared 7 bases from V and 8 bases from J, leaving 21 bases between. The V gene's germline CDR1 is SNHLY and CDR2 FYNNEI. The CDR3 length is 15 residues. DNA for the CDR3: TGTGCCAGCAATGCGTACGGGGGGATTGGTGAGCCCCAGCATTTT. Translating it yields CASNAYGGIGEPQHF.

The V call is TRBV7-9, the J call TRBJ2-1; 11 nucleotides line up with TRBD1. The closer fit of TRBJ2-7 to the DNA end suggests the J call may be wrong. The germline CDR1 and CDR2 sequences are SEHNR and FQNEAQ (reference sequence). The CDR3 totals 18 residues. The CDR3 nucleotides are TGTGCCAGCAGCTTCCTAGCCATGGGCGGGACAGGGGGGACCGAGCAGTACTTC. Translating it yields CASSFLAMGGTGGTEQYF.

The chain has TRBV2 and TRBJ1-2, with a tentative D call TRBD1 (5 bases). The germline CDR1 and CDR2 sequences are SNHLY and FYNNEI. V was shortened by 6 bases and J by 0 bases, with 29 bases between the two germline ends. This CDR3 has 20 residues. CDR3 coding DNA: TGTGCCAGCAGCCGCAGGCGGGTGATCGGGGCCTTGCTAGCTAACTATGGCTACACCTTC. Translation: CASSRRRVIGALLANYGYTF.